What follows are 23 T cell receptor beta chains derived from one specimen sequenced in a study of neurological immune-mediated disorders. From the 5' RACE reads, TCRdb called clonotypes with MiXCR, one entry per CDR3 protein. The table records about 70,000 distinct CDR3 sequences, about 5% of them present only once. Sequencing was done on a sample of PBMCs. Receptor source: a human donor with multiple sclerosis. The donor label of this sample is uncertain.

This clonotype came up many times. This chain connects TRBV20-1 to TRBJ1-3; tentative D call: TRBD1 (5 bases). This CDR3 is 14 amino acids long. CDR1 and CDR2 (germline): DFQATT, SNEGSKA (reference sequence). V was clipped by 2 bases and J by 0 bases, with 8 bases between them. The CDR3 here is CSARKGSSGNTIYF. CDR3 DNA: TGCAGTGCTAGAAAGGGGAGCTCTGGAAACACCATATATTTT.

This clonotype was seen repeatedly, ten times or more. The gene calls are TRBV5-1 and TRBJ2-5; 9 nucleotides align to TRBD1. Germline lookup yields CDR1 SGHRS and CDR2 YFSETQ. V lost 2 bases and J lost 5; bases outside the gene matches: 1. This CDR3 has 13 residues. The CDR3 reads CASSLQGAETQYF. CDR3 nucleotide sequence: TGCGCCAGCAGCTTACAGGGGGCTGAGACCCAGTACTTC.

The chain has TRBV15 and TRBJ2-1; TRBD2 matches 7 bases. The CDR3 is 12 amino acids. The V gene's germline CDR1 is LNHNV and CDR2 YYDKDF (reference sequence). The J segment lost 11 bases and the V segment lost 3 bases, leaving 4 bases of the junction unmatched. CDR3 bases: TGTGCCACCAGCAGGGAAGCGGGACAGCAGTTCTTC. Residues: CATSREAGQQFF.

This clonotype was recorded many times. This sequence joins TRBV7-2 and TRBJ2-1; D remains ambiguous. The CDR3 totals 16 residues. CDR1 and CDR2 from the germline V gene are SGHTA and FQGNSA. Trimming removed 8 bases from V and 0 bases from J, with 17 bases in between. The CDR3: CASLPRKASSYNEQFF. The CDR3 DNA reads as TGTGCCAGCCTCCCTAGAAAGGCGAGCTCCTACAATGAGCAGTTCTTC.

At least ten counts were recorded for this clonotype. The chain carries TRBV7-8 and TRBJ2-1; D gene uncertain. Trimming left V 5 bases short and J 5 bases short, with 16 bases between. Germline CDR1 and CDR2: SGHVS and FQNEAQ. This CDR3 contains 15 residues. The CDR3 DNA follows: TGTGCCAGCAGCCGATACCAATTAGCCCACAATGAGCAGTTCTTC. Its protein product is CASSRYQLAHNEQFF.

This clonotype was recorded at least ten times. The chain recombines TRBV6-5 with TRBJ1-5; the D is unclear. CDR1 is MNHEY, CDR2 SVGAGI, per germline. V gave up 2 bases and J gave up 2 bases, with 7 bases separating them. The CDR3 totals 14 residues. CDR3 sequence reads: CASSYAGRNQPQHF. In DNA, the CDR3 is TGTGCCAGCAGTTACGCAGGTCGCAATCAGCCCCAGCATTTT.

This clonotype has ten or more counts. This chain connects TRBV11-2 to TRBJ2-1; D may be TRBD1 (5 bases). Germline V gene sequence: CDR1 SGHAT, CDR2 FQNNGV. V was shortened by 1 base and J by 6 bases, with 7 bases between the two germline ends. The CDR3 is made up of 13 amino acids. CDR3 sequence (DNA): TGTGCCAGCAGCTTAGGCAGGGTCAATGAGCAGTTCTTC. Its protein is CASSLGRVNEQFF. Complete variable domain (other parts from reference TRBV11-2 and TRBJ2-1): EAGVAQSPRYKIIEKRQSVAFWCNPISGHATLYWYQQILGQGPKLLIQFQNNGVVDDSQLPKDRFSAERLKGVDSTLKIQPAKLEDSAVYLCASSLGRVNEQFFGPGTRLTVL.

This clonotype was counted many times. The CDR3 coding sequence is TGTGCCAGCAGCACCGGCACTTACTACAATGAGCAGTTCTTC. Protein sequence: CASSTGTYYNEQFF. V is TRBV11-2 and J is TRBJ2-1; the D is unclear. Germline-derived CDR1 and CDR2 are SGHAT and FQNNGV. V dropped 5 bases and J dropped 3 bases, with 11 bases sitting between them. The CDR3 contains 14 residues.

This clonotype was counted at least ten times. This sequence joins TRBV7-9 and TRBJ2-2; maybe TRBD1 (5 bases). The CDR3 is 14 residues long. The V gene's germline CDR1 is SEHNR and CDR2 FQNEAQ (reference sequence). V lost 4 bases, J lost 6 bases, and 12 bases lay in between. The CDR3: CASSSNQGSGELFF. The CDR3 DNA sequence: TGTGCCAGCAGCTCCAATCAGGGTTCCGGGGAGCTGTTTTTT. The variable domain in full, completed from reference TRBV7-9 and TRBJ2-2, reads DTGVSQNPRHKITKRGQNVTFRCDPISEHNRLYWYRQTLGQGPEFLTYFQNEAQLEKSRLLSDRFSAERPKGSFSTLEIQRTEQGDSAMYLCASSSNQGSGELFFGEGSRLTVL.

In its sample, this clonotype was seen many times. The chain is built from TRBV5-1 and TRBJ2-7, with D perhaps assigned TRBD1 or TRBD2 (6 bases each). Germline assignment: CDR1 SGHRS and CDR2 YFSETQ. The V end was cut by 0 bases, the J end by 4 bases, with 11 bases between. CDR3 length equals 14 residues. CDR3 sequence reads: CASSLAEGGYEQYF. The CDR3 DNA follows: TGCGCCAGCAGCTTGGCGGAGGGGGGTTACGAGCAGTACTTC.

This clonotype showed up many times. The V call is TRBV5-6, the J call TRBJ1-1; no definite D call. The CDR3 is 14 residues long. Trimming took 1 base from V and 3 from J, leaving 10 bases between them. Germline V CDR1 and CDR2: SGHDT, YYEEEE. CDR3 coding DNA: TGTGCCAGCAGCTTGCCCCAGACTTACACTGAAGCTTTCTTT. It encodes CASSLPQTYTEAFF.

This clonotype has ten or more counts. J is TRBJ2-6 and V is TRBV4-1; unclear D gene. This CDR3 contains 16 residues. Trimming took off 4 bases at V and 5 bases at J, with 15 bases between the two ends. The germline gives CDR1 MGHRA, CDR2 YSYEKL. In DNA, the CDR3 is TGCGCCAGCAGCCTTTTCCCTCCCCATCGGGCCAACGTCCTGACTTTC. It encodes CASSLFPPHRANVLTF.

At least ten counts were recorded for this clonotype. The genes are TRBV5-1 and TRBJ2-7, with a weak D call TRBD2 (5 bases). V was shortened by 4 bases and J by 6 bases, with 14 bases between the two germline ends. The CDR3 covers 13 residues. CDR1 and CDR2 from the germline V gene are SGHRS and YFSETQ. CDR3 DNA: TGCGCCAGCAGCGACGGGGTTCTTCGCGAGCAGTACTTC. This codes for CASSDGVLREQYF.

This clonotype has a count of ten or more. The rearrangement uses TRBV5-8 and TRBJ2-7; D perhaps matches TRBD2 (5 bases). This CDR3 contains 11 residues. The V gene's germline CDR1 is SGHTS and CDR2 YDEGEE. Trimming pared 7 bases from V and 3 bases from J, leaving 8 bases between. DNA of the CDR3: TGTGCCAGCGGGGAGTTCTACGAGCAGTACTTC. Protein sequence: CASGEFYEQYF.

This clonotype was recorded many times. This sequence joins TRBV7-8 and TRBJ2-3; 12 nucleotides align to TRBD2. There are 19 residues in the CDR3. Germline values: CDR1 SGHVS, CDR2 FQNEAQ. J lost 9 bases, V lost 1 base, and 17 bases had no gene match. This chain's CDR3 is CASSLVVLAGGKNEKTQYF. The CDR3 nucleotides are TGTGCCAGCAGCTTAGTGGTACTAGCGGGGGGTAAAAACGAGAAAACGCAGTATTTT. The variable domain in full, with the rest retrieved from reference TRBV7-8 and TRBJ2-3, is GAGVSQSPRYKVAKRGQDVALRCDPISGHVSLFWYQQALGQGPEFLTYFQNEAQLDKSGLPSDRFFAERPEGSVSTLKIQRTQQEDSAVYLCASSLVVLAGGKNEKTQYFGPGTRLTVL.

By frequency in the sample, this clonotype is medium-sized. CDR3 coding DNA: TGTGCCAGCAGCCGACAGGGGGCCGGTTCACCCCTCCACTTT. Translation gives CASSRQGAGSPLHF. The chain has TRBV3-1 and TRBJ1-6; TRBD1 aligns across 10 bases. The germline V gene encodes CDR1 LGHDT and CDR2 YNNKEL (reference sequence). The CDR3 is 14 amino acids. The J segment lost 9 bases and the V segment lost 4 bases, leaving 3 bases of the junction unmatched. Full variable domain (rest looked up from reference TRBV3-1 and TRBJ1-6): DTAVSQTPKYLVTQMGNDKSIKCEQNLGHDTMYWYKQDSKKFLKIMFSYNNKELIINETVPNRFSPKSPDKAHLNLHINSLELGDSAVYFCASSRQGAGSPLHFGNGTRLTVT.

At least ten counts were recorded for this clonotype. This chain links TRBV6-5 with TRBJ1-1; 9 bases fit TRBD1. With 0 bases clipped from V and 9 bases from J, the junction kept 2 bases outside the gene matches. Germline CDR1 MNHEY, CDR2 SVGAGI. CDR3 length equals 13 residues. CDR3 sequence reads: CASSYSTGGKAFF. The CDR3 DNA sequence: TGTGCCAGCAGTTACTCGACAGGGGGTAAAGCTTTCTTT.

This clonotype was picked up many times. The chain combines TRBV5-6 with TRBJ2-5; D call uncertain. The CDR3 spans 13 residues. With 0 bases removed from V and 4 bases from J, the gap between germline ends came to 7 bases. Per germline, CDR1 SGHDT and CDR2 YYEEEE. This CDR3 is CASSLVSGETQYF. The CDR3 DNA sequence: TGTGCCAGCAGCTTGGTATCGGGAGAGACCCAGTACTTC.

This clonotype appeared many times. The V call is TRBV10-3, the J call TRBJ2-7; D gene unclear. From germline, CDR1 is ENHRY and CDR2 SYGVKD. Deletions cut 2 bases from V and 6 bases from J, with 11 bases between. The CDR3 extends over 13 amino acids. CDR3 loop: CAISEGSGLEQYF. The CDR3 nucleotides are TGTGCCATCAGTGAGGGGTCTGGCCTCGAGCAGTACTTC.

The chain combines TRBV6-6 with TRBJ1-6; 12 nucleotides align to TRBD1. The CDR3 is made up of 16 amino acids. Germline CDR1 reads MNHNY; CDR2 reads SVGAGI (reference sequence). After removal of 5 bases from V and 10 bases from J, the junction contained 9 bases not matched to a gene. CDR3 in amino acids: CASSNNPGTGGSPLHF. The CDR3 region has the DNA TGTGCCAGCAGTAACAACCCCGGGACAGGGGGCTCACCCCTCCACTTT.

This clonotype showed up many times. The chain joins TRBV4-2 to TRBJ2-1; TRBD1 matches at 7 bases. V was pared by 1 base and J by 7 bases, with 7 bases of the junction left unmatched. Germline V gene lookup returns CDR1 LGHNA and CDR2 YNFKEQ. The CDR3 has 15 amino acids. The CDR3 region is CASSQAGTAQNEQFF. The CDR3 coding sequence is TGTGCCAGCAGCCAAGCGGGGACAGCCCAAAATGAGCAGTTCTTC.

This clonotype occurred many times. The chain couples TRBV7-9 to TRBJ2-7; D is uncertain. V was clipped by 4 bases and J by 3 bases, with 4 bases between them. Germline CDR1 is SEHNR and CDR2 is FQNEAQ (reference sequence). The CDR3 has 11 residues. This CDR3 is CASSSLYEQYF. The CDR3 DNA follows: TGTGCCAGCAGCTCCCTCTACGAGCAGTACTTC. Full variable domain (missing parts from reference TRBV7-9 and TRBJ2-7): DTGVSQNPRHKITKRGQNVTFRCDPISEHNRLYWYRQTLGQGPEFLTYFQNEAQLEKSRLLSDRFSAERPKGSFSTLEIQRTEQGDSAMYLCASSSLYEQYFGPGTRLTVT.

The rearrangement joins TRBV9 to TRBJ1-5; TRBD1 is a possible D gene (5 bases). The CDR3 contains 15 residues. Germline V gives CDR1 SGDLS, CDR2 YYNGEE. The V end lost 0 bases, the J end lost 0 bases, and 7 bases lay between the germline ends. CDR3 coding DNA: TGTGCCAGCAGCGTAGCGGGGACTAGCAATCAGCCCCAGCATTTT. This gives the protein CASSVAGTSNQPQHF.